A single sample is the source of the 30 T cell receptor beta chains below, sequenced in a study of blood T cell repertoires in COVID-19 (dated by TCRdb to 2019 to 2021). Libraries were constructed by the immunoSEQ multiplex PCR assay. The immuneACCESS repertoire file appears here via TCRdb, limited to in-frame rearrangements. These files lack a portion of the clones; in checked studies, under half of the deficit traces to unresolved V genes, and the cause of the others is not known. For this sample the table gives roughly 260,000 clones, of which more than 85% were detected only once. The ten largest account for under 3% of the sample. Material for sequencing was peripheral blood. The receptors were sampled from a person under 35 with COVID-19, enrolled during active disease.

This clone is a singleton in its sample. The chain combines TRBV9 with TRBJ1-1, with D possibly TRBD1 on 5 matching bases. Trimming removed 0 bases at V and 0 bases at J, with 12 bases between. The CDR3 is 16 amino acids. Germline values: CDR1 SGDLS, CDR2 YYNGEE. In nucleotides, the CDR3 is TGTGCCAGCAGCGTAGGAGACAGCCAACTGAACACTGAAGCTTTCTTT. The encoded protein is CASSVGDSQLNTEAFF.

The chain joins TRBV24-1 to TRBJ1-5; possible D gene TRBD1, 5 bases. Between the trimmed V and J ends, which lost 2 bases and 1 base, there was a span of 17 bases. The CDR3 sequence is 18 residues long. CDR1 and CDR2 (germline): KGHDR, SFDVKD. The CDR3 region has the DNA TGTGCCACCAGTGATTGGGGTAGCATGGAGGGGAGCAATCAGCCCCAGCATTTT. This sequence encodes CATSDWGSMEGSNQPQHF.

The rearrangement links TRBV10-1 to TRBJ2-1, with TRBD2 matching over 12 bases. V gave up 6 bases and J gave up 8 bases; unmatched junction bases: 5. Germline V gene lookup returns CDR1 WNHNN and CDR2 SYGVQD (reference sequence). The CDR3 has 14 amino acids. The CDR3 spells CASRGTSGPYEQFF. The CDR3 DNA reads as TGCGCCAGCAGGGGGACTAGCGGGCCCTATGAGCAGTTCTTC.

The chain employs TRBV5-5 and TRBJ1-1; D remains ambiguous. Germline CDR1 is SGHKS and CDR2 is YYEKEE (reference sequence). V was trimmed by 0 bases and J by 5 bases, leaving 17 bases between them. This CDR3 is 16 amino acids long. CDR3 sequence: CASSLERVWAGTEAFF. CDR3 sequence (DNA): TGTGCCAGCAGCTTGGAAAGGGTCTGGGCGGGTACTGAAGCTTTCTTT.

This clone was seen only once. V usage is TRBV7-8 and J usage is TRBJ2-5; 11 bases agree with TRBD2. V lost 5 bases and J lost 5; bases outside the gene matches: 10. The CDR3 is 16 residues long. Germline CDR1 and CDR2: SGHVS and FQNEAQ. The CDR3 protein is CASSRILAGVRETQYF. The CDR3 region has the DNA TGTGCCAGCAGCCGAATACTAGCGGGAGTCCGGGAGACCCAGTACTTC.

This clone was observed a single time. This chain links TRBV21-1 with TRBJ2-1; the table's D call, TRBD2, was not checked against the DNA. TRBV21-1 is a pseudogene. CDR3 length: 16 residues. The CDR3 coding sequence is TGTGCCAGCAGCAAAGTCCTAGCGGGAGGAGAAAATGAGCAGTTCTTC. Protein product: CASSKVLAGGENEQFF.

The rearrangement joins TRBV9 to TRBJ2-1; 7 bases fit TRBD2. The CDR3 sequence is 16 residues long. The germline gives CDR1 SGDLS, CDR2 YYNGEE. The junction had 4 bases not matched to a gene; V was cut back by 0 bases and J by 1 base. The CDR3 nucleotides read TGTGCCAGCAGCGTAGGCGGGAGTAGTTCCTACAATGAGCAGTTCTTC. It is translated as CASSVGGSSSYNEQFF.

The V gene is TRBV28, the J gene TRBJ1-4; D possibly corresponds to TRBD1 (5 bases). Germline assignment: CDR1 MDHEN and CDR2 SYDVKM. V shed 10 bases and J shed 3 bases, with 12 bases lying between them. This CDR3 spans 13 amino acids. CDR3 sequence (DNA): TGTGCCATTGAACAGGCCCCTAATGAAAAACTGTTTTTT. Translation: CAIEQAPNEKLFF.

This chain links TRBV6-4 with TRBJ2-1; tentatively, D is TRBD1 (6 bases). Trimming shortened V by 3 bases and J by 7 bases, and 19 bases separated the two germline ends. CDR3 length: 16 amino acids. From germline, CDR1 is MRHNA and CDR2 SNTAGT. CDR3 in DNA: TGTGCCAGCAGTGAAACAGGGCACTATTTTCGAAATGAGCAGTTCTTC. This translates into CASSETGHYFRNEQFF.

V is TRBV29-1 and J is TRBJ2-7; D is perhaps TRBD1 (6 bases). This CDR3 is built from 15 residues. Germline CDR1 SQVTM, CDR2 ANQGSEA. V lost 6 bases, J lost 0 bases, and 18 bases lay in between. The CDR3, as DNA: TGCAGCGTGGCGCCCAGGGGCCGGAGCTCCTACGAGCAGTACTTC. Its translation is CSVAPRGRSSYEQYF.

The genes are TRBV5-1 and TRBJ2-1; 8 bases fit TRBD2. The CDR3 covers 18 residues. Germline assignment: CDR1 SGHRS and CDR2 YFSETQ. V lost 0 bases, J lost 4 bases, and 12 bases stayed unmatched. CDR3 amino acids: CASSLEIGSGRDYNEQFF. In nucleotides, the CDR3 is TGCGCCAGCAGCTTGGAAATCGGGAGCGGGAGAGATTACAATGAGCAGTTCTTC.

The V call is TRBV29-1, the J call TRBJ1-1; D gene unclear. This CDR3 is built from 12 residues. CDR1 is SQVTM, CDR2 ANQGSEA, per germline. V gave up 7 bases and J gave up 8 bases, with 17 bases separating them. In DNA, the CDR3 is TGCAGCGCCTCGCCTGGAGGAGACGAAGCTTTCTTT. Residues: CSASPGGDEAFF.

CDR3 residues: CASSLLRDYGYTF. The CDR3 bases are TGTGCCAGCAGTTTATTGAGGGACTATGGCTACACCTTC. The gene calls are TRBV12-3 or TRBV12-4 and TRBJ1-2; D not resolved. The CDR3 contains 13 residues. Trimming shortened V by 2 bases and J by 3 bases, and 7 bases separated the two germline ends.

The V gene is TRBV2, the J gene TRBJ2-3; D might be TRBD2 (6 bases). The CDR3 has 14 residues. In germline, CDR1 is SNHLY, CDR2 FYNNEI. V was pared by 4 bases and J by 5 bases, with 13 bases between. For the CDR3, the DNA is TGTGCCAGCAGTGTAGCGGCCTTCGAAGATACGCAGTATTTT. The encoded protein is CASSVAAFEDTQYF.

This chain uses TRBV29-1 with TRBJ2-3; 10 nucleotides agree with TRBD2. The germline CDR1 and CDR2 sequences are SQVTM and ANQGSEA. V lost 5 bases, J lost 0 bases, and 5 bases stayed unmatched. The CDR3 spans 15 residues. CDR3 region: CSVSSGRASTDTQYF. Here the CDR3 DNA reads TGCAGCGTTAGCAGCGGGAGGGCTAGCACAGATACGCAGTATTTT.

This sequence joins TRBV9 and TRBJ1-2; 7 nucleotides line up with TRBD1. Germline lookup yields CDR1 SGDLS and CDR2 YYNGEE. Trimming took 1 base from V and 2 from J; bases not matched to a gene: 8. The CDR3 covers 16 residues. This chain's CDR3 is CASSVPMDRLNYGYTF. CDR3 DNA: TGTGCCAGCAGCGTACCAATGGACAGGTTAAACTATGGCTACACCTTC.

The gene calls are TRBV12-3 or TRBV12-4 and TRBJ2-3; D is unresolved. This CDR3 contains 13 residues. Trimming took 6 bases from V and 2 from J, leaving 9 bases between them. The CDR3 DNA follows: TGTGCCAGCAGCCCGCGGCCCACAGATACGCAGTATTTT. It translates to CASSPRPTDTQYF.

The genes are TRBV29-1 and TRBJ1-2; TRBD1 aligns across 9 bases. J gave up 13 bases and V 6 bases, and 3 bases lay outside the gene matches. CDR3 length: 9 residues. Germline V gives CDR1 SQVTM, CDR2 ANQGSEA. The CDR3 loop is CSVDRGGTF. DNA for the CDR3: TGCAGCGTGGACAGGGGTGGCACCTTC.

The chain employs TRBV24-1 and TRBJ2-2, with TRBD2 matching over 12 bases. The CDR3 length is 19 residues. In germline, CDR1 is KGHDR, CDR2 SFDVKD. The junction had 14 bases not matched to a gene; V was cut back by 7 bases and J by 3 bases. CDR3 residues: CATSAASASGRADTGELFF. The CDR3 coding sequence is TGTGCCACCAGCGCTGCTTCCGCTAGCGGGAGGGCCGACACCGGGGAGCTGTTTTTT.

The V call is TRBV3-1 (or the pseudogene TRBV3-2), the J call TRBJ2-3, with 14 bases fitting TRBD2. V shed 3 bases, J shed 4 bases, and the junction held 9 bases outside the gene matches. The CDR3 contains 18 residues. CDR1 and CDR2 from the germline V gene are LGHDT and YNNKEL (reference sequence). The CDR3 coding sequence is TGTGCCAGCAGCCAGACTAGCGGGAGGGCCTCGGGGGCAGATACGCAGTATTTT. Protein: CASSQTSGRASGADTQYF.

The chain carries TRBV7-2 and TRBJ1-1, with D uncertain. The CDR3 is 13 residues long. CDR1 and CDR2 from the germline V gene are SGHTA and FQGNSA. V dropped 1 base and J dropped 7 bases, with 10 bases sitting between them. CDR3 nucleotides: TGTGCCAGCAGCTTAGAGAGGGCCAGTGAAGCTTTCTTT. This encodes CASSLERASEAFF.

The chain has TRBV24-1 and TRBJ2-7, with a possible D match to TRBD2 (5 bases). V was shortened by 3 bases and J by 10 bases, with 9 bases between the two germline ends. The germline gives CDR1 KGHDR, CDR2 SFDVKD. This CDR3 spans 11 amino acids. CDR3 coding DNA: TGTGCCACCAGTGATGGGAGACTCCAGTACTTC. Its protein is CATSDGRLQYF.

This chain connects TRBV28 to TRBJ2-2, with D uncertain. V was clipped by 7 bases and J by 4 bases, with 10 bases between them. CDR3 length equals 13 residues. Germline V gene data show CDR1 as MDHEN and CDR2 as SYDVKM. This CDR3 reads CASNLYPTGELFF. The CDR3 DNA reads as TGTGCCAGCAACCTCTATCCCACCGGGGAGCTGTTTTTT.

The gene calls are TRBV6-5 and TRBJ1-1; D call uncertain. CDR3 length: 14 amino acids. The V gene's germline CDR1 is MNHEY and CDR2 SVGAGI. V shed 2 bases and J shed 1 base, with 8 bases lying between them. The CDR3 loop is CASSYSLRNTEAFF. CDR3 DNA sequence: TGTGCCAGCAGTTACAGCCTACGGAACACTGAAGCTTTCTTT.

CDR3 in DNA: TGTGCCAGCAGCGTACTGGGGGGAAACATTCAGTACTTC. The encoded protein is CASSVLGGNIQYF. The chain carries TRBV9 and TRBJ2-4, with TRBD2 as a possible D gene (6 bases). Germline-derived CDR1 and CDR2 are SGDLS and YYNGEE. V was clipped by 1 base and J by 6 bases, with 8 bases between them. CDR3 length equals 13 residues.

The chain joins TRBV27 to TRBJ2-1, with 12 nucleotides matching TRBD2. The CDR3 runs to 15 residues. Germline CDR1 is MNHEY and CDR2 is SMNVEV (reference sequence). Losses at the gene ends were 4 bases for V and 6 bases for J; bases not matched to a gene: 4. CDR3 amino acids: CASSSLAGGLNEQFF. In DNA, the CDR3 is TGTGCCAGCAGTTCTCTAGCGGGAGGGCTCAATGAGCAGTTCTTC.

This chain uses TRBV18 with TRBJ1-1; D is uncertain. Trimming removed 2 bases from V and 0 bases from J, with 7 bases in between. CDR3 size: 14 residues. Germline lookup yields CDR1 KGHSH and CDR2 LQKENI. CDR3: CASSPGRVNTEAFF. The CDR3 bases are TGTGCCAGCTCACCAGGCCGGGTGAACACTGAAGCTTTCTTT. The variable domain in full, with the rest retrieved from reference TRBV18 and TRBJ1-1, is NAGVMQNPRHLVRRRGQEARLRCSPMKGHSHVYWYRQLPEEGLKFMVYLQKENIIDESGMPKERFSAEFPKEGPSILRIQQVVRGDSAAYFCASSPGRVNTEAFFGQGTRLTVV.

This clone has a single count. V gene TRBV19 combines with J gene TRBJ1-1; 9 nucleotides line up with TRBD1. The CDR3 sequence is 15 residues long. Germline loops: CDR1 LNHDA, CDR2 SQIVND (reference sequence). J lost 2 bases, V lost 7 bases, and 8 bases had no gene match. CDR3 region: CASTTGQGKNTEAFF. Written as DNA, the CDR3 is TGTGCCAGTACCACTGGACAGGGGAAAAACACTGAAGCTTTCTTT.

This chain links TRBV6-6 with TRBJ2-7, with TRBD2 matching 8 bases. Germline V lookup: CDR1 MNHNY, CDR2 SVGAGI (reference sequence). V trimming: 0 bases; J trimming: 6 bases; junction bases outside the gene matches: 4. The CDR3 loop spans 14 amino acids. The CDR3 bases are TGTGCCAGCAGTTACTCTCGGACTAGCCTCGAGCAGTACTTC. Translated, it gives CASSYSRTSLEQYF.

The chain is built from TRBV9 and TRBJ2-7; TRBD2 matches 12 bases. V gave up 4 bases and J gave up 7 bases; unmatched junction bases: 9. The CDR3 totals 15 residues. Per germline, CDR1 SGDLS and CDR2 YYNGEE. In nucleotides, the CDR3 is TGTGCCAGCAGCCGACTAGCGGGAGCGGTTGAGGAGCAGTACTTC. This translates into CASSRLAGAVEEQYF.